This TCR beta chain was sequenced in a study of cytomegalovirus exposure and HLA in healthy donors. The CDR3 runs to 17 residues. V shed 0 bases, J shed 7 bases, and the junction held 12 bases outside the gene matches. Germline assignment: CDR1 LGHNA and CDR2 YNFKEQ. With 60 Vbeta and 13 Jbeta primers, the PCR was carried out. Profiling relied on immunoSEQ multiplex PCR, and the TCRdb table lists in-frame clones only, not all of them. This table holds approximately 190,000 clones, 70% to 80% found once. V is TRBV4-2 and J is TRBJ2-7; 10 nucleotides line up with TRBD1. The sample comprised PBMCs. This receptor was taken from a woman younger than 45 in good health and CMV-seropositive. Written as DNA, the CDR3 is TGTGCCAGCAGCCAAGATGGACCGGGACAGGGGATCGGGGAGCAGTACTTC. Protein sequence: CASSQDGPGQGIGEQYF.